This entry is about one T cell receptor beta chain. Adults between roughly 18 and 90 years of age took part from 24 US areas. This specimen belongs to a study of blood T cell repertoires in COVID-19. Clones were sequenced by immunoSEQ multiplex PCR, and TCRdb holds only the in-frame ones, with some missing. Among 200,000 or so clones listed, 70% to 90% were seen once. V was clipped by 2 bases and J by 7 bases, with 15 bases between them. This CDR3 spans 14 amino acids. Germline V gene lookup returns CDR1 GTSNPN and CDR2 SVGIG (reference sequence). The J gene is TRBJ1-5, the V gene TRBV30; D might be TRBD1 (5 bases). The sequencing input was PBMCs or T cells enriched from blood (not recorded which). This TCR was sampled from a man younger than 45 who had recovered from COVID-19. CDR3 loop: CAWSQLAGSQPQHF. CDR3 sequence (DNA): TGTGCCTGGAGTCAACTCGCAGGGTCCCAGCCCCAGCATTTT.